This entry concerns a single T cell receptor beta chain. A read error may account for a junction end that differs from germline. The patients had localized lung adenocarcinoma, a non-small cell subtype. This sample is drawn from a study of CD4 and CD8 cells across lung adenocarcinoma regions. One entry per CDR3 protein, called by TCRdb with MiXCR from the PCR reads. Of 9,500 to 15,000 distinct CDR3 sequences in the sample, 40% to 55% were seen once. This clonotype was obtained from a female donor with lung adenocarcinoma. The CD4 and CD8 labels of this study may be unreliable. The sequencing input was CD8+ T cells from the margin of a lung tumor.

The chain's CDR3 is CASSPPGTGENTQYF. The DNA for the CDR3 is TGTGCCAGCAGTCCCCCTGGGACAGGAGAAAACACTCAGTACTTC. The chain links TRBV6-1 to TRBJ2-4; 8 bases are shared with TRBD1. Per germline, CDR1 MNHNS and CDR2 SASEGT. The CDR3 spans 15 residues.